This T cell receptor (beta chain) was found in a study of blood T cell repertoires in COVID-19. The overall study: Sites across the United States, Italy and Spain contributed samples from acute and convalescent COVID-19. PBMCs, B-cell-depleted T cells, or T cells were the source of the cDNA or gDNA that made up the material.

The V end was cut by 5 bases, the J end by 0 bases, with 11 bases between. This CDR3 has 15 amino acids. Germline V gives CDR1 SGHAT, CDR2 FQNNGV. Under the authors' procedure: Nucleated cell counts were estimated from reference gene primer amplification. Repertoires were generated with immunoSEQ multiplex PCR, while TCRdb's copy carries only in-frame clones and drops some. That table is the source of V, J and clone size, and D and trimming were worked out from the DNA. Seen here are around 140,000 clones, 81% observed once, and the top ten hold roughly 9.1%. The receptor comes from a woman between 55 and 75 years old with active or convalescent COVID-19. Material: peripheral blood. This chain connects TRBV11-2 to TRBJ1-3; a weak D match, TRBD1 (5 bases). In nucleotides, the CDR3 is TGTGCCAGCAGCCCGTGGGGGGACTCTGGAAACACCATATATTTT. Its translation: CASSPWGDSGNTIYF.